This entry lists 10 T cell receptor beta chains sequenced from one sample in a study of T cell clonotyping in hematopoietic cell transplantation (dated by TCRdb to the early 2020s). Library method: the immunoSEQ multiplex PCR assay. Drawn from immuneACCESS, this table holds only the in-frame rearrangements with V and J called that TCRdb kept. Clones are partly lost; checked studies trace under half to an unresolved V gene and leave the rest unexplained. Across this sample there are 7,000 or so clones, with 88% seen only once. The ten largest account for 3.5% to 4% of the sample. Sample time point, as interpreted from the label and publication: recipient sample about 28 days before transplant, after cytoreduction. The specimen comprised peripheral blood mononuclear cells, sampled before stem cell transplant. Receptors were obtained from a man aged 25-45 years with acute myeloid leukemia. Some clones in this sample may be carry-over from other donors' samples.

The V call is TRBV25-1, the J call TRBJ2-5; either TRBD1 or TRBD2 may supply D (5 bases each). Looked up from germline, CDR1 is MGHDK and CDR2 is SYGVNS. This CDR3 comprises 13 residues. V lost 4 bases to trimming and J lost 7 bases, with 13 bases between them. The CDR3 DNA is TGTGCCAGCAGTGGGTCCTCTGGGGGGACCCAGTACTTC. Its translation is CASSGSSGGTQYF.

The J gene is TRBJ2-7, the V gene TRBV5-6; 7 bases align to TRBD2. The germline V gene has CDR1 SGHDT and CDR2 YYEEEE. The CDR3 runs 12 residues. V shed 4 bases and J 6 bases; nucleotides not matched to a gene: 4. CDR3 loop: CASSLLAVEQYF. DNA for the CDR3: TGTGCCAGCAGCCTCCTAGCGGTCGAGCAGTACTTC.

CDR3 protein: CASSGPGYTF. CDR3 DNA: TGTGCCAGCAGCGGTCCCGGCTACACCTTC. The gene calls are TRBV9 and TRBJ1-2; D unresolved. With 3 bases removed from V and 8 bases from J, the gap between germline ends came to 5 bases. The CDR3 totals 10 residues. Germline V lookup: CDR1 SGDLS, CDR2 YYNGEE.

The chain is built from TRBV28 and TRBJ2-1; 11 positions match TRBD2. CDR3 size: 17 residues. J lost 9 bases, V lost 7 bases, and 17 bases had no gene match. From germline, CDR1 is MDHEN and CDR2 SYDVKM. The DNA of the CDR3 is TGTGCCAGCACCCCCGCGGCGACTAGCGGGATTTCGGGTGAGCAGTTCTTC. Its translation: CASTPAATSGISGEQFF.

The chain uses TRBV11-2 and TRBJ1-2; D uncertain. The CDR3 is made up of 13 amino acids. Germline loops: CDR1 SGHAT, CDR2 FQNNGV. V was clipped by 1 base and J by 4 bases, with 7 bases between them. CDR3 in amino acids: CASSLGFFYGYTF. The CDR3 bases are TGTGCCAGCAGCTTAGGATTCTTCTATGGCTACACCTTC.

The chain links TRBV2 to TRBJ1-2, with D unresolved. The length of the CDR3 is 12 residues. CDR1 SNHLY and CDR2 FYNNEI come from the germline V gene. Trimming removed 4 bases at V and 5 bases at J, with 8 bases between. CDR3 in amino acids: CASSVRVYGYTF. CDR3 in DNA: TGTGCCAGCAGTGTACGGGTTTATGGCTACACCTTC.

CDR3 sequence: CASTSLRVSGANVLTF. CDR3 DNA sequence: TGTGCCAGCACTTCGCTTAGGGTCTCTGGGGCCAACGTCCTGACTTTC. The chain joins TRBV5-6 to TRBJ2-6; D remains ambiguous. The V end lost 6 bases, the J end lost 0 bases, and 13 bases lay between the germline ends. The CDR3 length is 16 residues. CDR1 and CDR2 (germline): SGHDT, YYEEEE.

The chain carries TRBV18 and TRBJ2-7; the match to TRBD2 covers 8 bases. Germline assignment: CDR1 KGHSH and CDR2 LQKENI. CDR3 size: 15 residues. J gave up 7 bases and V 8 bases, and 16 bases lay outside the gene matches. CDR3 amino acids: CASAAGRDPTGEQYF. CDR3 DNA sequence: TGTGCCAGCGCCGCCGGGAGGGACCCTACGGGGGAGCAGTACTTC.

The CDR3 region is CASRPDPGSYEQYF. As DNA, the CDR3 is TGTGCCAGCAGGCCAGACCCGGGATCCTACGAGCAGTACTTC. The chain recombines TRBV2 with TRBJ2-7, with D perhaps TRBD2 (5 bases). The V gene's germline CDR1 is SNHLY and CDR2 FYNNEI. The CDR3 has 14 residues. Between the trimmed V and J ends, which lost 6 bases and 1 base, there was a span of 13 bases.

The sample holds one count of this clone. The chain uses TRBV29-1 and TRBJ2-1; 7 bases are a match to TRBD2. CDR1 and CDR2 (germline): SQVTM, ANQGSEA. The length of the CDR3 is 12 residues. V lost 3 bases and J lost 10; bases outside the gene matches: 6. As DNA, the CDR3 is TGCAGCGTTGACGGCCTAGCGGACGAGCAGTTCTTC. It yields the protein CSVDGLADEQFF.